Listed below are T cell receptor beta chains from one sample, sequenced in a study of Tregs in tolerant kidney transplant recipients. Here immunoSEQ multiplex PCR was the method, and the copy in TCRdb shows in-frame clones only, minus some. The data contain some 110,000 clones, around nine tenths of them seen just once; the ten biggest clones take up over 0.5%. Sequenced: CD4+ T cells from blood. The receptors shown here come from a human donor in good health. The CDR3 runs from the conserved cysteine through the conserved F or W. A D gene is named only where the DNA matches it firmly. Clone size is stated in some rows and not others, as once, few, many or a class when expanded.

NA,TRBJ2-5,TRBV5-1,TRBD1,TGCGCCAGCAGCCGGGGACAGGGCATCGAGACCCAGTACTTC,CASSRGQGIETQYF
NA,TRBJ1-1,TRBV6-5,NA,TGTGCCAGCAGTTACTCGAGGCGTACTGAAGCTTTCTTT,CASSYSRRTEAFF
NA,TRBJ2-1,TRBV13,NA,TGTGCCAGCAGCTTTCGGGCACAGAGGGGTGAGCAGTTCTTC,CASSFRAQRGEQFF
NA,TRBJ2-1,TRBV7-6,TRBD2,TGTGCCAGCAGCGCCCCCAGTCCTAGCGGGCCCAATGAGCAGTTCTTC,CASSAPSPSGPNEQFF
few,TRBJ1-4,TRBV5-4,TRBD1,TGTGCCAGCAGCCCTGACAGGGGGCAAGAAAAACTGTTTTTT,CASSPDRGQEKLFF
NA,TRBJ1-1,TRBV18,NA,TGTGCCAGCTCACCACCTCTTGCAAGTCTTGAAGCTTTCTTT,CASSPPLASLEAFF
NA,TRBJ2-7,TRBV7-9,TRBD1,TGTGCCAGCAGTTTGACAGGGAGCTCCTACGAGCAGTACTTC,CASSLTGSSYEQYF
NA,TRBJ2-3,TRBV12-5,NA,TGTGCTAGTGGTCCCCCGCAGGGAGCAGATACGCAGTATTTT,CASGPPQGADTQYF
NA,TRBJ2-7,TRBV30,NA,TGTGCCTGGAGTGTAAGCGGCTACGAGCAGTACTTC,CAWSVSGYEQYF
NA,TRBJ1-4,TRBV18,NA,TGTGCCAGCTCACCTCCTCCCGGCGAAAAACTGTTTTTT,CASSPPPGEKLFF
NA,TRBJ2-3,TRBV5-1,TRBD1,TGCGCCAGCAGCGGGATCCAGGGGGCTAAAACAGATACGCAGTATTTT,CASSGIQGAKTDTQYF
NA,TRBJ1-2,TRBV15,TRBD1,TGTGCCACCAGCACGGACAGGGCGAACTATGGCTACACCTTC,CATSTDRANYGYTF
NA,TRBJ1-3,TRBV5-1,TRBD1,TGCGCCAGCAGCCTCGGGACAGGAACTTCCTCTGGAAACACCATATATTTT,CASSLGTGTSSGNTIYF
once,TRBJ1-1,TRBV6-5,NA,TGTGCCAGCACTGGGTTAGGGACAATAGGCACTGAAGCTTTCTTT,CASTGLGTIGTEAFF
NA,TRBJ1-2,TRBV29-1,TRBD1,TGCAGCGCTCAACAGGGGGACTATGGCTACACCTTC,CSAQQGDYGYTF
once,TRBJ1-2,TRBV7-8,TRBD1,TGTGCCAGCAGCCCGAGACAGGGGTTCTATGGCTACACCTTC,CASSPRQGFYGYTF
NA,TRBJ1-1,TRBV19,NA,TGTGCCAGTAGTATAGTCTCCCGGGGGCAAAAGAACACTGAAGCTTTCTTT,CASSIVSRGQKNTEAFF
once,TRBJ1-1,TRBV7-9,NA,TGTGCCAGCAGCTTAGTTGGACAGATTAACACTGAAGCTTTCTTT,CASSLVGQINTEAFF
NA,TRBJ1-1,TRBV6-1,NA,TGTGCCAGCAATATCCCGTGGGCAACTGAAGCTTTCTTT,CASNIPWATEAFF
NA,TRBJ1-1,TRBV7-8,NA,TGTGCCAGCAGCTCCCGGGGAGGGTTGAACACTGAAGCTTTCTTT,CASSSRGGLNTEAFF
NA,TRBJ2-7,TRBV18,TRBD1,TGTGCCAGCTCACCACCGACAGGGTACTACGAGCAGTACTTC,CASSPPTGYYEQYF
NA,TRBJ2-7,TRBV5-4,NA,TGTGCCAGCAGCTTGGGGGGTGACAGGACCTACGAGCAGTACTTC,CASSLGGDRTYEQYF
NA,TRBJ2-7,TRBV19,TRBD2,TGTGCCAGTAGTCTGGGACTAGCGGGAACTCACGAGCAGTACTTC,CASSLGLAGTHEQYF
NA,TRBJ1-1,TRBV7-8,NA,TGTGCCAGCAGCTCTCGGGTGACATTCACTGAAGCTTTCTTT,CASSSRVTFTEAFF
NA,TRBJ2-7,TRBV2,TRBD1,TGTGCCAGCAGTGGAGGGACAGAGAGGGGAGAGCAGTACTTC,CASSGGTERGEQYF
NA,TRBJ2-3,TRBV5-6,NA,TGTGCCAGCAGTCCCGCGGTCAGCTTCACGCAGTATTTT,CASSPAVSFTQYF
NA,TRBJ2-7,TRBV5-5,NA,TGTGCCAGCAGCTTGGGCATCGTGGCCTACGAGCAGTACTTC,CASSLGIVAYEQYF
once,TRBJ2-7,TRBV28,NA,TGTGCCAGCAGTTTTTGGCTAGCCGAGCAGTACTTC,CASSFWLAEQYF
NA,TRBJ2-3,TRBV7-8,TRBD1,TGTGCCAGCAGCTTAGGACAGGGGCGCACAGATACGCAGTATTTT,CASSLGQGRTDTQYF
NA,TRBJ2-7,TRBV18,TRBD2,TGTGCCAGCTCACCGGGACTAGGAGGCGACGAGCAGTACTTC,CASSPGLGGDEQYF
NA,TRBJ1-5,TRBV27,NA,TGTGCCAGCAGTTTAAATGGGGGGGGCGGACAGCCCCAGCATTTT,CASSLNGGGGQPQHF
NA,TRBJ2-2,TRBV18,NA,TGTGCCAGCTCACCAGTTAGGGATGTCGGGGAGCTGTTTTTT,CASSPVRDVGELFF
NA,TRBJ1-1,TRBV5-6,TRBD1,TGTGCCAGCGAAGACAGGGATCGGACTGAAGCTTTCTTT,CASEDRDRTEAFF
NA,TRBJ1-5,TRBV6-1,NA,TGTGCCAGCAGTGAAACCCAGGGTAGTCAGCCCCAGCATTTT,CASSETQGSQPQHF
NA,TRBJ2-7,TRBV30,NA,TGTGCCTGGAGTGGTGGGGTTAGCTCCTACGAGCAGTACTTC,CAWSGGVSSYEQYF
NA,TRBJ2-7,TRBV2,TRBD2,TGTGCCAGCACCGCACTCCCACGGGGGGGCGAGCAGTACTTC,CASTALPRGGEQYF
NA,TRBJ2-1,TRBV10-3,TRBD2,TGTGCCACCCATAGCGGGAGTAATGAGCAGTTCTTC,CATHSGSNEQFF